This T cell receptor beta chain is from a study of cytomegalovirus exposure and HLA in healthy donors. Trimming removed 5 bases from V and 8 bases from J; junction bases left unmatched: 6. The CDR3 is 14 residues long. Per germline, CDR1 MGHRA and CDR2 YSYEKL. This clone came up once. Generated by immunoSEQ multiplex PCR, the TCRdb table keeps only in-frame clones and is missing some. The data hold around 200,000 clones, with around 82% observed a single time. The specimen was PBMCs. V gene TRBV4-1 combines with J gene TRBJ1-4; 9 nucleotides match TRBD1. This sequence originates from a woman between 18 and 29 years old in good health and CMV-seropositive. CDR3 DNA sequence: TGCGCCAGCAGCGGGGGACAGGGCAACGAAAAACTGTTTTTT. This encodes CASSGGQGNEKLFF.